This TCR beta chain was sequenced in a study of cytomegalovirus exposure and HLA in healthy donors. Notes on the study in general: Overall, approximately 180 TCR beta chains were annotated as cytomegalovirus-associated. Later, TCR association rates were found to vary by HLA locus, highest for DRB1 and lowest for HLA-C.

Healthy people donating bone marrow made up the donors. With respect to this clone: What it binds is unknown.

The PCR ran on 60 Vbeta and 13 Jbeta primers. Here immunoSEQ multiplex PCR was the method, and the copy in TCRdb shows in-frame clones only, minus some. The sample data list tens of thousands of clones. Germline V lookup: CDR1 MGHDK, CDR2 SYGVNS. This CDR3 spans 13 amino acids. Trimming stripped 6 bases from V and 3 bases from J, with 11 bases between. Material: PBMCs. The sequence was collected from a woman in her sixties or seventies in good health and CMV-seropositive. The genes are TRBV25-1 and TRBJ1-2; no clear D gene. The CDR3 DNA reads TGTGCCAGCAGGGAAGACGGGGACTATGGCTACACCTTC. Translated: CASREDGDYGYTF.